This T cell receptor beta chain was documented in a study of T cell responses to AZD1222 COVID-19 vaccine. The V end was cut by 5 bases, the J end by 7 bases, with 20 bases between. This CDR3 is 15 amino acids long. The germline CDR1 and CDR2 sequences are SGHAT and FQNNGV. Assay used: immunoSEQ multiplex PCR; TCRdb lists only in-frame clones, some missing. The repertoire holds around 190,000 clones, with about 86% as singletons. This chain connects TRBV11-2 to TRBJ1-2, with a weak D call TRBD1 (6 bases). The TCR was taken from an adult in good health. Specimen: peripheral blood, collected on day 0 of AZD1222 vaccination. The CDR3 sequence: CASSPDFGGAIGYTF. CDR3 nucleotide sequence: TGTGCCAGCAGCCCAGACTTCGGGGGCGCGATTGGCTACACCTTC. Based on the CDR3 plus reference TRBV11-2 and TRBJ1-2, the full variable domain is EAGVAQSPRYKIIEKRQSVAFWCNPISGHATLYWYQQILGQGPKLLIQFQNNGVVDDSQLPKDRFSAERLKGVDSTLKIQPAKLEDSAVYLCASSPDFGGAIGYTFGSGTRLTVV.